This entry lists 5 T cell receptor beta chains sequenced from one sample in a study of blood T cell repertoires in COVID-19. Measured with immunoSEQ multiplex PCR; TCRdb has only the in-frame clones, and not every one. The table shows 95,000 to 120,000 clones, with over 75% occurring only once. The material sequenced was peripheral blood. The receptors originated from a woman aged 70-85 years with acute or convalescent COVID-19.

The CDR3 protein is CASSPRRETQYF. The CDR3 DNA is TGTGCCAGCTCACCACGCAGAGAGACCCAGTACTTC. This chain connects TRBV18 to TRBJ2-5, with D unresolved. V was trimmed by 1 base and J by 4 bases, leaving 4 bases between them. CDR3 size: 12 residues. From germline, CDR1 is KGHSH and CDR2 LQKENI.

This chain uses TRBV7-3 with TRBJ2-7; TRBD2 aligns across 8 bases. The CDR3 extends over 14 amino acids. In germline, CDR1 is SGHTA, CDR2 FQGTGA. The J segment lost 6 bases and the V segment lost 4 bases, leaving 8 bases of the junction unmatched. In nucleotides, the CDR3 is TGTGCCAGCAGCTCAAGCGGGAGCTTCGGCGAGCAGTACTTC. Translation: CASSSSGSFGEQYF.

The V call is TRBV5-1, the J call TRBJ2-2, with 7 bases fitting TRBD2. Germline-derived CDR1 and CDR2 are SGHRS and YFSETQ. The CDR3 sequence is 14 residues long. The V segment lost 6 bases and the J segment 1 base; nucleotides outside the gene matches: 3. As DNA, the CDR3 is TGCGCCAGCACCCCGGGGGGGAACACCGGGGAGCTGTTTTTT. Translated, it gives CASTPGGNTGELFF.

The chain uses TRBV6-5 and TRBJ2-1; 7 nucleotides agree with TRBD2. Unmatched junction bases numbered 3, after V lost 0 bases and J lost 4 bases. CDR3 length equals 15 residues. Germline lookup yields CDR1 MNHEY and CDR2 SVGAGI. As DNA, the CDR3 is TGTGCCAGCAGTTACTCAGCGGGGTATTACAATGAGCAGTTCTTC. Its protein product is CASSYSAGYYNEQFF.

The table lists this clone with a few counts. The chain combines TRBV7-3 with TRBJ2-1; TRBD2 agrees at 12 bases. The junction had 10 bases not matched to a gene; V was cut back by 5 bases and J by 8 bases. The CDR3 covers 16 residues. Germline V gene data show CDR1 as SGHTA and CDR2 as FQGTGA. The CDR3 bases are TGTGCCAGCAGCCCTAGACTAGCGGGAGCCTCATATGAGCAGTTCTTC. This gives the protein CASSPRLAGASYEQFF.